The 26 T cell receptor beta chains given below trace back to one sample, sequenced in a study of Graves' ophthalmopathy and Graves' hyperthyroidism (dated by TCRdb to the late 2010s). For sequencing, an Illumina HiSeq 2000 was employed. TCR beta CDR3 regions were amplified from RNA transcripts for repertoire sequencing. The first round was an RT-PCR using HTBI primers with the Qiagen OneStep RT-PCR kit, and this first round was followed by a second-round multiplex PCR, then size selection and purification. Using fastp trimming at Q25 and MiXCR clonotype assembly, TCRdb reanalyzed the public sequencing data and kept in-frame beta chains. Rows matching on CDR3 protein sequence are summarized as one entry with the most common DNA and genes. Present in this sample are around 600,000 distinct CDR3 sequences, over 40% of which were seen just once. The ten largest clones take up 2.5% to 3.5% of the sample.

The sequencing input was peripheral blood. The receptors were gathered from an adult man with Graves' ophthalmopathy.

This clonotype was detected only a few times. A clone one base away is much larger, so this may be a read error. This chain's CDR3 is CASSQTGISCEQYF. CDR3 in DNA: TGTGCCAGCAGCCAGACAGGGATCTCCTGCGAGCAGTACTTC. This sequence joins TRBV7-9 and TRBJ2-7; 7 bases line up with TRBD1. The CDR3 extends over 14 amino acids. Germline V gives CDR1 SEHNR, CDR2 FQNEAQ (reference sequence).

This clonotype was seen a handful of times. V usage is TRBV18 and J usage is TRBJ1-2, with D hard to call. CDR1 KGHSH and CDR2 LQKENI come from the germline V gene. The CDR3 totals 12 residues. V was cut by 5 bases and J by 5 bases, with 9 bases left in between. Written as DNA, the CDR3 is TGTGCCAGCTCATTTCCGGATTATGGCTACACCTTC. Its protein product is CASSFPDYGYTF.

This chain uses TRBV29-1 with TRBJ1-2; no definite D call. Trimming cost V 8 bases and J 0 bases, with 13 bases left between them. This CDR3 comprises 13 residues. CDR1 and CDR2 from the germline V gene are SQVTM and ANQGSEA. DNA of the CDR3: TGCAGCCCCCAGATCCCTTCTAACTATGGCTACACCTTC. Protein sequence: CSPQIPSNYGYTF.

This clonotype was picked up a small number of times. The rearrangement links TRBV20-1 to TRBJ2-5; 8 bases line up with TRBD2. V trimming: 0 bases; J trimming: 1 base; junction bases outside the gene matches: 7. Germline lookup yields CDR1 DFQATT and CDR2 SNEGSKA (reference sequence). The CDR3 is 16 amino acids. The CDR3 DNA follows: TGCAGTGCTAGAGACGCCGCTAGCGGGTCCCAAGAGACCCAGTACTTC. The encoded protein is CSARDAASGSQETQYF.

This clonotype was seen ten or more times. The V call is TRBV20-1, the J call TRBJ1-1, with 10 bases aligning to TRBD1. The CDR3 loop spans 15 amino acids. Per germline, CDR1 DFQATT and CDR2 SNEGSKA (reference sequence). The J segment lost 3 bases and the V segment lost 1 base, leaving 5 bases of the junction unmatched. The CDR3 DNA sequence: TGCAGTGCTAGAGCCTGGGACAGGGGAGACACTGAAGCTTTCTTT. Its protein is CSARAWDRGDTEAFF.

Remarks on this clonotype: A read error may be the cause here, since a much bigger clone is one base away. The rearrangement joins TRBV14 to TRBJ2-5; TRBD2 aligns across 12 bases. The CDR3 consists of 15 residues. Germline values: CDR1 SGHDN, CDR2 FVKESK. V lost 4 bases to trimming and J lost 9 bases; unmatched junction nucleotides: 9. Here the CDR3 DNA reads TGTGCCAGCAGCCCGACTAGCGGGAGTTTCGAGGCCCAGTACTTC. Protein sequence: CASSPTSGSFEAQYF.

At least ten counts were recorded for this clonotype. The chain couples TRBV2 to TRBJ1-1; no clear D. Germline assignment: CDR1 SNHLY and CDR2 FYNNEI. The germline V and J ends were trimmed by 8 bases and 4 bases, with 8 bases remaining between them. The CDR3 has 11 amino acids. The CDR3 protein is CASLRVTEAFF. CDR3 coding DNA: TGTGCCAGCCTGAGGGTCACTGAAGCTTTCTTT.

This clonotype was seen many times. The J gene is TRBJ1-2, the V gene TRBV5-1; D not certain. Per the germline V gene, CDR1 is SGHRS and CDR2 is YFSETQ. Trimming shortened V by 0 bases and J by 6 bases, and 15 bases separated the two germline ends. The CDR3 runs to 15 residues. In DNA, the CDR3 is TGCGCCAGCAGCTTGGCCGGGTGGGTTGGCGATGGCTACACCTTC. It codes for CASSLAGWVGDGYTF.

This clonotype has a count of ten or more. This chain links TRBV25-1 with TRBJ1-1; no definite D call. V shed 5 bases and J shed 2 bases, with 15 bases lying between them. The CDR3 extends over 15 amino acids. The V gene's germline CDR1 is MGHDK and CDR2 SYGVNS. CDR3 sequence: CASSTYGPFNTEAFF. For the CDR3, the DNA is TGTGCCAGCAGTACCTACGGACCATTTAACACTGAAGCTTTCTTT.

The sample holds many counts of this clonotype. The chain links TRBV7-6 to TRBJ1-5; D uncertain. Trimming pared 3 bases from V and 10 bases from J, leaving 19 bases between. CDR1 SGHVS and CDR2 FNYEAQ come from the germline V gene. This CDR3 is 15 amino acids long. The CDR3 DNA is TGTGCCAGCAGCTTGTCGTACAGCCCCTGGGAACCCCAGCATTTT. Its translation: CASSLSYSPWEPQHF.

In this sample, this clonotype turned up many times. The J gene is TRBJ1-4, the V gene TRBV20-1, with D unresolved. V shed 7 bases and J shed 8 bases, with 11 bases lying between them. The CDR3 is 11 amino acids. Germline V lookup: CDR1 DFQATT, CDR2 SNEGSKA (reference sequence). CDR3 DNA sequence: TGCAGTGTAGTTCGGTTGGAAAAACTGTTTTTT. Protein sequence: CSVVRLEKLFF.

This clonotype was seen at least ten times. The genes are TRBV15 and TRBJ1-1, with 7 bases fitting TRBD1. Looked up from germline, CDR1 is LNHNV and CDR2 is YYDKDF (reference sequence). After removal of 4 bases from V and 0 bases from J, the junction contained 5 bases not matched to a gene. This CDR3 spans 15 amino acids. CDR3 region: CATSTWDRLNTEAFF. In nucleotides, the CDR3 is TGTGCCACCAGCACATGGGACAGACTGAACACTGAAGCTTTCTTT.

This clonotype was recorded many times. The V and J genes are TRBV7-8 and TRBJ2-5; the D gene is possibly TRBD1 (5 bases). V shed 5 bases and J shed 5 bases, with 12 bases lying between them. Germline V gives CDR1 SGHVS, CDR2 FQNEAQ. The CDR3 is made up of 13 amino acids. CDR3 in DNA: TGTGCCAGCAGCGAGCCAGGGCCGGAGACCCAGTACTTC. Its translation: CASSEPGPETQYF.

The rearrangement uses TRBV29-1 and TRBJ2-5; 10 bases are shared with TRBD1. The DNA matches TRBJ2-1 better at its end, which makes the J call doubtful. Per germline, CDR1 SQVTM and CDR2 ANQGSEA. CDR3 length: 13 amino acids. CDR3 residues: CSGGQGSYNEQFF. DNA for the CDR3: TGCAGCGGGGGACAGGGGTCCTACAATGAGCAGTTCTTC.

This chain connects TRBV2 to TRBJ2-5; TRBD1 agrees at 8 bases. The DNA matches TRBJ2-1 better at its end, which makes the J call doubtful. Germline lookup yields CDR1 SNHLY and CDR2 FYNNEI. This CDR3 has 14 residues. The CDR3 sequence: CASSEQGAYNEQFF. DNA of the CDR3: TGTGCCAGCAGTGAACAGGGGGCGTACAATGAGCAGTTCTTC.

This clonotype appeared a few times. The chain carries TRBV5-1 and TRBJ2-7; TRBD1 matches at 8 bases. V lost 1 base and J lost 8; bases outside the gene matches: 5. Germline V gives CDR1 SGHRS, CDR2 YFSETQ. CDR3 length equals 13 residues. CDR3 residues: CASSLSPGGQQYF. For the CDR3, the DNA is TGCGCCAGCAGCTTGTCACCAGGGGGCCAGCAGTACTTC.

The CDR3 here is CASSLNSPADGGCTF. DNA for the CDR3: TGCGCCAGCAGCTTGAACAGCCCAGCCGACGGGGGGTGCACCTTC. V and J are TRBV5-1 and TRBJ1-2, with a weak D call TRBD1 (5 bases). The V and J ends lost 1 base and 13 bases respectively, with 23 bases between them. Per germline, CDR1 SGHRS and CDR2 YFSETQ. The CDR3 consists of 15 residues.

On this clonotype: A clone one base away is much larger, so this may be a read error. The rearrangement joins TRBV9 to TRBJ1-2; TRBD1 is a possible D gene (5 bases). The CDR3 sequence is 14 residues long. Per germline, CDR1 SGDLS and CDR2 YYNGEE. V was shortened by 0 bases and J by 6 bases, with 12 bases between the two germline ends. This CDR3 is CASSVGSGSNGYTF. CDR3 in DNA: TGTGCCAGCAGCGTAGGGTCAGGGAGTAATGGCTACACCTTC.

The chain links TRBV7-9 to TRBJ1-2, with D possibly matching TRBD1 (6 bases). Trimming took 4 bases from V and 4 from J, leaving 13 bases between them. The CDR3 consists of 14 residues. From germline, CDR1 is SEHNR and CDR2 FQNEAQ (reference sequence). The CDR3 is CASSSRGGFYGYTF. The CDR3 nucleotides read TGTGCCAGCAGCTCCCGAGGGGGATTCTATGGCTACACCTTC.

The chain uses TRBV29-1 and TRBJ2-5, with 10 nucleotides matching TRBD1. The CDR3 runs to 12 residues. Losses at the gene ends were 8 bases for V and 4 bases for J; bases not matched to a gene: 4. From germline, CDR1 is SQVTM and CDR2 ANQGSEA. The DNA of the CDR3 is TGCAGCATACGGGACAGGGGAGAGACCCAGTACTTC. As protein: CSIRDRGETQYF.

The chain couples TRBV20-1 to TRBJ2-7; D possibly uses TRBD1 or TRBD2 (5 bases each). V dropped 5 bases and J dropped 5 bases, with 19 bases sitting between them. Germline V lookup: CDR1 DFQATT, CDR2 SNEGSKA (reference sequence). The length of the CDR3 is 14 residues. The CDR3, as DNA: TGCAGTGCTGGCACGTCCGGGGCGTCCCACGAGCAGTACTTC. Its protein product is CSAGTSGASHEQYF.

Of note for this clonotype: One end of the junction fails to match germline, which may point to a read error. This chain joins TRBV25-1 and TRBJ1-6; TRBD1 is a possible D gene (5 bases). Germline V gene sequence: CDR1 MGHDK, CDR2 SYGVNS. The CDR3 has 14 residues. CDR3: CASRGWGEDSPLHF. DNA for the CDR3: TGTGCCAGCAGGGGGTGGGGGGAGGATTCGCCCCTCCACTTT.

This clonotype was picked up a small number of times. The rearrangement joins TRBV7-9 to TRBJ2-5; D may be TRBD1 or TRBD2 (5 bases each). This CDR3 spans 17 amino acids. V dropped 5 bases and J dropped 2 bases, with 21 bases sitting between them. Germline-derived CDR1 and CDR2 are SEHNR and FQNEAQ (reference sequence). DNA for the CDR3: TGTGCCAGCAGCAAGACGGGACCGAAGGACTGGCAAGAGACCCAGTACTTC. This codes for CASSKTGPKDWQETQYF.

This clonotype was recorded at least ten times. The V call is TRBV12-3 or TRBV12-4, the J call TRBJ1-1; the D gene is possibly TRBD1 (6 bases). The ends were cut back, 5 bases at V and 7 bases at J, with 14 bases in the middle. The CDR3 has 13 residues. The CDR3 region is CASSVDSELEAFF. The CDR3 DNA is TGTGCCAGCAGTGTGGACAGCGAACTTGAAGCTTTCTTT.

This chain links TRBV25-1 with TRBJ1-6, with D maybe TRBD1 (5 bases). Germline CDR1 and CDR2: MGHDK and SYGVNS. V lost 5 bases to trimming and J lost 6 bases, with 8 bases between them. The length of the CDR3 is 13 residues. CDR3 DNA sequence: TGTGCCAGCAGTAATGGGGGTAATTCACCCCTCCACTTT. Protein: CASSNGGNSPLHF.

The J gene is TRBJ1-2, the V gene TRBV7-9; D gene ambiguous. Germline CDR1 is SEHNR and CDR2 is FQNEAQ (reference sequence). Trimming took 1 base from V and 12 from J, leaving 9 bases between them. The CDR3 has 11 amino acids. This chain's CDR3 is CASSLESGNTF. The CDR3 DNA follows: TGTGCCAGCAGCTTAGAGTCTGGAAACACCTTC.